This T cell receptor (beta chain) was sequenced for a study of shared clonotypes between healthy human individuals. Study overall: Per-donor plates numbered three CD4 naive, three CD4 memory, two CD8 naive and one CD8 memory.

Trimming took off 4 bases at V and 5 bases at J, with 18 bases between the two ends. The CDR3 extends over 15 amino acids. In germline, CDR1 is SGHNT, CDR2 YYREEE (reference sequence). A word on this clone: Its target is unknown.

Profiling relied on immunoSEQ multiplex PCR, and the TCRdb table lists in-frame clones only, not all of them. The data show hundreds of thousands of clones, less than 85% seen once. Points from the study as a whole: An effect of sequencing depth on clonotype sharing among donors was expected.

The donors were all Caucasian adults (living in Nashville, Tennessee). Sequencing input: memory CD4+ T cells sorted from blood. Regarding subset: CD45RA-negative fraction. The receptor was derived from a woman in her twenties or thirties in good health. The chain joins TRBV5-4 to TRBJ2-5; maybe TRBD2 (6 bases). This chain's CDR3 is CASSRAGSTSETQYF. CDR3 bases: TGTGCCAGCAGCCGGGCCGGGAGTACTAGTGAGACCCAGTACTTC.